These 27 T cell receptor beta chains originate from one sample sequenced in a study of glioma-infiltrating T cells after dendritic cell vaccination. Data came from immunoSEQ multiplex PCR; TCRdb stores just in-frame clones and leaves some out. The sample holds 75,000 to 85,000 clones, around 90% seen once. Time point reported: after dendritic cell vaccination, including at tumor progression/relapse. The sequencing here drew on blood, taken after dendritic cell vaccination. These receptors originate from a human donor with glioblastoma.

The genes are TRBV2 and TRBJ1-1, with 8 bases matching TRBD1. The CDR3 runs to 13 residues. CDR1 and CDR2 (germline): SNHLY, FYNNEI. With V trimmed by 9 bases and J by 2 bases, 5 bases remained unmatched. The CDR3 region is CASEQGGNTEAFF. CDR3 bases: TGTGCCAGTGAACAGGGGGGAAACACTGAAGCTTTCTTT.

In nucleotides, the CDR3 is TGTGCCAGTAGTATTCCCGGGATGGTGGGTGAAAAACTGTTTTTT. Its protein product is CASSIPGMVGEKLFF. V usage is TRBV19 and J usage is TRBJ1-4; D is unresolved. With 3 bases removed from V and 7 bases from J, the gap between germline ends came to 15 bases. This CDR3 spans 15 amino acids. From germline, CDR1 is LNHDA and CDR2 SQIVND (reference sequence).

This sequence joins TRBV6-5 and TRBJ2-7; D is unresolved. Germline V gene lookup returns CDR1 MNHEY and CDR2 SVGAGI. Trimming took off 6 bases at V and 2 bases at J, with 11 bases between the two ends. The CDR3 sequence is 13 residues long. This CDR3 reads CASRRDNTYEQYF. For the CDR3, the DNA is TGTGCCAGCAGACGCGACAACACCTACGAGCAGTACTTC.

V usage is TRBV5-1 and J usage is TRBJ1-2; 8 bases agree with TRBD1. The V gene's germline CDR1 is SGHRS and CDR2 YFSETQ. This CDR3 spans 15 amino acids. The V and J ends lost 1 base and 4 bases, in that order; junction bases with no gene match: 6. As DNA, the CDR3 is TGCGCCAGCAGCTTGTCCTCAGGGGGCCCCTATGGCTACACCTTC. It encodes CASSLSSGGPYGYTF.

V usage is TRBV5-1 and J usage is TRBJ1-2; D unclear. The CDR3 has 14 amino acids. The V end was cut by 1 base, the J end by 6 bases, with 13 bases between. Per the germline V gene, CDR1 is SGHRS and CDR2 is YFSETQ. The CDR3: CASSLFTGSDGYTF. The CDR3 DNA sequence: TGCGCCAGCAGCTTGTTCACGGGATCCGATGGCTACACCTTC.

This clone occurred once. The chain couples TRBV19 to TRBJ1-3, with D tentatively TRBD1 (5 bases). The CDR3 spans 15 residues. The V end lost 7 bases, the J end lost 0 bases, and 13 bases lay between the germline ends. The germline V gene encodes CDR1 LNHDA and CDR2 SQIVND (reference sequence). CDR3 residues: CASTLGGGSGNTIYF. The CDR3 DNA is TGTGCCAGTACCCTCGGGGGGGGCTCTGGAAACACCATATATTTT.

This chain links TRBV30 with TRBJ2-3, with 9 bases matching TRBD1. This CDR3 comprises 13 residues. The germline V gene has CDR1 GTSNPN and CDR2 SVGIG (reference sequence). The V gene end was trimmed by 5 bases and the J gene end by 2 bases; junction bases not matched to a gene: 2. The CDR3 here is CAWGQGYTDTQYF. The DNA for the CDR3 is TGTGCCTGGGGACAGGGGTACACAGATACGCAGTATTTT.

The V gene is TRBV5-4, the J gene TRBJ2-1; 13 bases align to TRBD2. V lost 4 bases to trimming and J lost 1 base; unmatched junction nucleotides: 5. The CDR3 sequence is 17 residues long. Germline V CDR1 and CDR2: SGHNT, YYREEE (reference sequence). CDR3 bases: TGTGCCAGCAGCAAAGGACTAGCGGGAGCGTCCTACAATGAGCAGTTCTTC. It encodes CASSKGLAGASYNEQFF.

The gene calls are TRBV9 and TRBJ2-1, with D perhaps matching TRBD2 (6 bases). Per germline, CDR1 SGDLS and CDR2 YYNGEE. V was trimmed by 6 bases and J by 0 bases, leaving 10 bases between them. This CDR3 is 14 amino acids long. CDR3 sequence (DNA): TGTGCCAGCACCACCGGGGGCTCCTACAATGAGCAGTTCTTC. This translates into CASTTGGSYNEQFF.

The genes are TRBV7-3 and TRBJ2-5; 8 positions agree with TRBD2. With 4 bases clipped from V and 5 bases from J, the junction kept 6 bases outside the gene matches. The CDR3 has 14 residues. Per the germline V gene, CDR1 is SGHTA and CDR2 is FQGTGA. Here the CDR3 reads CASSYGLAGETQYF. The CDR3 DNA reads TGTGCCAGCAGCTATGGACTAGCCGGGGAGACCCAGTACTTC.

The chain recombines TRBV27 with TRBJ1-5; a weak D match, TRBD1 (6 bases). This CDR3 contains 13 residues. Trimming pared 6 bases from V and 6 bases from J, leaving 12 bases between. Germline V gene data show CDR1 as MNHEY and CDR2 as SMNVEV (reference sequence). CDR3 residues: CASSITGPQPQHF. The CDR3 DNA follows: TGTGCCAGCAGCATAACAGGGCCTCAGCCCCAGCATTTT.

The J gene is TRBJ1-1, the V gene TRBV27; D gene ambiguous. The V end lost 3 bases, the J end lost 2 bases, and 7 bases lay between the germline ends. CDR3 length: 13 amino acids. The germline V gene encodes CDR1 MNHEY and CDR2 SMNVEV (reference sequence). DNA of the CDR3: TGTGCCAGCAGTTTGGGAGGAAACACTGAAGCTTTCTTT. The encoded protein is CASSLGGNTEAFF.

This sequence joins TRBV7-9 and TRBJ1-2; perhaps TRBD1 as D (6 bases). The CDR3 spans 17 residues. Germline CDR1 reads SEHNR; CDR2 reads FQNEAQ (reference sequence). V gave up 1 base and J gave up 4 bases, with 19 bases separating them. The CDR3 loop reads CASSLEAVRRGGYGYTF. For the CDR3, the DNA is TGTGCCAGCAGCTTAGAGGCGGTCCGTCGAGGGGGCTATGGCTACACCTTC. The variable domain in full, with the rest retrieved from reference TRBV7-9 and TRBJ1-2, is DTGVSQNPRHKITKRGQNVTFRCDPISEHNRLYWYRQTLGQGPEFLTYFQNEAQLEKSRLLSDRFSAERPKGSFSTLEIQRTEQGDSAMYLCASSLEAVRRGGYGYTFGSGTRLTVV.

The chain recombines TRBV7-9 with TRBJ1-5, with 8 bases that match TRBD1. J gave up 0 bases and V 3 bases, and 7 bases lay outside the gene matches. The CDR3 loop spans 17 amino acids. In germline, CDR1 is SEHNR, CDR2 FQNEAQ (reference sequence). The CDR3 coding sequence is TGTGCCAGCAGCTTCCTCGGGACAGGCCGTAGCAATCAGCCCCAGCATTTT. Its protein product is CASSFLGTGRSNQPQHF.

V gene TRBV5-1 combines with J gene TRBJ1-1; 9 bases agree with TRBD1. Trimming took 4 bases from V and 4 from J; bases not matched to a gene: 11. This CDR3 comprises 16 residues. Germline V gene data show CDR1 as SGHRS and CDR2 as YFSETQ. CDR3 in amino acids: CASSPDPGQGGTEAFF. The DNA for the CDR3 is TGCGCCAGCAGCCCAGATCCGGGACAGGGAGGCACTGAAGCTTTCTTT.

The chain couples TRBV6-5 to TRBJ1-4; 8 bases fit TRBD1. CDR3 length equals 14 residues. J gave up 10 bases and V 5 bases, and 9 bases lay outside the gene matches. Germline V gene data show CDR1 as MNHEY and CDR2 as SVGAGI. DNA for the CDR3: TGTGCCAGCAGTAAGACAGGGGCGGGTGGAAAACTGTTTTTT. It yields the protein CASSKTGAGGKLFF.

The rearrangement uses TRBV5-6 and TRBJ1-1; D is ambiguous. The V gene's germline CDR1 is SGHDT and CDR2 YYEEEE. The CDR3 is 14 residues long. Trimming removed 3 bases at V and 2 bases at J, with 11 bases between. CDR3 bases: TGTGCCAGCAGCTACGGCCTAGCCAACACTGAAGCTTTCTTT. Translation gives CASSYGLANTEAFF. The full variable domain, rest sourced from reference TRBV5-6 and TRBJ1-1, is DAGVTQSPTHLIKTRGQQVTLRCSPKSGHDTVSWYQQALGQGPQFIFQYYEEEERQRGNFPDRFSGHQFPNYSSELNVNALLLGDSALYLCASSYGLANTEAFFGQGTRLTVV.

The chain recombines TRBV6-5 with TRBJ2-1; D is perhaps TRBD2 (6 bases). The CDR3 has 13 amino acids. Trimming removed 8 bases at V and 7 bases at J, with 15 bases between. The V gene's germline CDR1 is MNHEY and CDR2 SVGAGI. The CDR3 is CASGRLGRNEQFF. CDR3 bases: TGTGCCAGCGGGAGGCTTGGTCGGAATGAGCAGTTCTTC.

The CDR3 loop is CASSQAAGTGAETQYF. In DNA form, the CDR3 reads TGCGCCAGCAGCCAAGCTGCCGGGACAGGGGCAGAGACCCAGTACTTC. The chain recombines TRBV4-3 with TRBJ2-5; 10 bases are shared with TRBD1. The germline gives CDR1 LGHNA, CDR2 YSLEER. After removal of 1 base from V and 4 bases from J, the junction contained 6 bases not matched to a gene. The CDR3 is made up of 16 amino acids.

This chain uses TRBV13 with TRBJ1-1; 8 bases fit TRBD1. V lost 1 base to trimming and J lost 3 bases; unmatched junction nucleotides: 10. This CDR3 has 17 amino acids. The germline CDR1 and CDR2 sequences are PRHDT and FYEKMQ (reference sequence). CDR3 sequence (DNA): TGTGCCAGCAGCTTAGAACACACAGGGGGGTCGCACACTGAAGCTTTCTTT. It translates to CASSLEHTGGSHTEAFF. Full variable domain (outside the CDR3, taken from reference TRBV13 and TRBJ1-1): AAGVIQSPRHLIKEKRETATLKCYPIPRHDTVYWYQQGPGQDPQFLISFYEKMQSDKGSIPDRFSAQQFSDYHSELNMSSLELGDSALYFCASSLEHTGGSHTEAFFGQGTRLTVV.

The rearrangement uses TRBV14 and TRBJ2-1; 9 bases are shared with TRBD1. The V gene's germline CDR1 is SGHDN and CDR2 FVKESK. The length of the CDR3 is 13 residues. Trimming at V came to 4 bases and at J to 10 bases, leaving 5 bases not matched to a gene. This CDR3 is CASSPWTGDEQFF. The DNA of the CDR3 is TGTGCCAGCAGCCCTTGGACAGGGGACGAGCAGTTCTTC.

This clone was seen a handful of times. This sample includes further DNA sequences coding for the same CDR3. V is TRBV27 and J is TRBJ2-6; D gene uncertain. Deletions cut 3 bases from V and 0 bases from J, with 6 bases between. Germline CDR1 MNHEY, CDR2 SMNVEV (reference sequence). The CDR3 is 15 amino acids. In DNA form, the CDR3 reads TGTGCCAGCAGTTTGGTCTACTCTGGGGCCAACGTCCTGACTTTC. Its translation: CASSLVYSGANVLTF. Looking up the rest from reference TRBV27 and TRBJ2-6 gives the full variable domain: EAQVTQNPRYLITVTGKKLTVTCSQNMNHEYMSWYRQDPGLGLRQIYYSMNVEVTDKGDVPEGYKVSRKEKRNFPLILESPSPNQTSLYFCASSLVYSGANVLTFGAGSRLTVL.

This rearrangement joins TRBV19 to TRBJ2-7; TRBD2 agrees at 10 bases. The J segment lost 2 bases and the V segment lost 5 bases, leaving 3 bases of the junction unmatched. CDR3 length equals 14 residues. The germline V gene has CDR1 LNHDA and CDR2 SQIVND (reference sequence). Here the CDR3 reads CASSPGTSAYEQYF. CDR3 DNA sequence: TGTGCCAGTAGTCCCGGGACTAGCGCCTACGAGCAGTACTTC. Full variable domain (remainder filled in from reference TRBV19 and TRBJ2-7): DGGITQSPKYLFRKEGQNVTLSCEQNLNHDAMYWYRQDPGQGLRLIYYSQIVNDFQKGDIAEGYSVSREKKESFPLTVTSAQKNPTAFYLCASSPGTSAYEQYFGPGTRLTVT.

V and J are TRBV7-2 and TRBJ1-5; 8 bases match TRBD1. Germline V CDR1 and CDR2: SGHTA, FQGNSA. The CDR3 loop spans 15 amino acids. V lost 5 bases and J lost 4; bases outside the gene matches: 7. DNA of the CDR3: TGTGCCAGCAGCCGGTGGACAGGGCTTAATCAGCCCCAGCATTTT. It yields the protein CASSRWTGLNQPQHF.

The V call is TRBV10-2, the J call TRBJ2-7; 7 bases agree with TRBD2. V lost 6 bases to trimming and J lost 4 bases; unmatched junction nucleotides: 9. In germline, CDR1 is WSHSY, CDR2 SAAADI. CDR3 length: 14 residues. This chain's CDR3 is CASRKGGGPYEQYF. In DNA form, the CDR3 reads TGCGCCAGCAGGAAAGGCGGGGGACCTTACGAGCAGTACTTC.

The chain has TRBV25-1 and TRBJ1-5, with D possibly matching TRBD1 (5 bases). The CDR3 is 13 amino acids. The V gene's germline CDR1 is MGHDK and CDR2 SYGVNS. V gave up 4 bases and J gave up 1 base, with 5 bases separating them. The CDR3 protein is CASSAGSNQPQHF. CDR3 DNA: TGTGCCAGCAGTGCAGGGAGCAATCAGCCCCAGCATTTT.

The genes are TRBV7-2 and TRBJ2-7, with TRBD2 matching 7 bases. V was clipped by 5 bases and J by 4 bases; unmatched bases: 11. The CDR3 totals 15 residues. Germline CDR1 SGHTA, CDR2 FQGNSA. CDR3 residues: CASSPGRIRGYEQYF. The CDR3 nucleotides are TGTGCCAGCAGCCCCGGGAGGATAAGGGGTTACGAGCAGTACTTC.